This entry lists 7 T cell receptor beta chains sequenced from one sample in a study of T cell responses to AZD1222 COVID-19 vaccine. Clones were sequenced by immunoSEQ multiplex PCR, and TCRdb holds only the in-frame ones, with some missing. The table lists more than 70,000 clones, about 89% of them singletons. The material sequenced was peripheral blood, taken 28 days after the second AZD1222 dose. These receptors were obtained from an adult who received the AZD1222 COVID-19 vaccine.

The V call is TRBV30, the J call TRBJ1-2; no firm D call. V was cut by 0 bases and J by 0 bases, with 14 bases left in between. CDR3 length: 16 residues. From germline, CDR1 is GTSNPN and CDR2 SVGIG (reference sequence). In nucleotides, the CDR3 is TGTGCCTGGAGTGTCCCCTGGACTGTTACTAACTATGGCTACACCTTC. This translates into CAWSVPWTVTNYGYTF.

This clone is a singleton in its sample. The chain uses TRBV15 and TRBJ2-5, with D possibly matching TRBD1 (5 bases). The CDR3 runs to 13 residues. V lost 6 bases and J 2 bases, leaving 10 bases between the germline ends. The V gene's germline CDR1 is LNHNV and CDR2 YYDKDF (reference sequence). In nucleotides, the CDR3 is TGTGCCACCAGGAAGACAGTACAAGAGACCCAGTACTTC. Translating it yields CATRKTVQETQYF.

This chain joins TRBV29-1 and TRBJ1-1, with D possibly matching TRBD1 (6 bases). V was pared by 0 bases and J by 4 bases, with 15 bases between. CDR3 length: 15 residues. Looked up from germline, CDR1 is SQVTM and CDR2 is ANQGSEA. The chain's CDR3 is CSVEDHGGGGTEAFF. The CDR3 bases are TGCAGCGTTGAAGATCATGGTGGAGGGGGCACTGAAGCTTTCTTT.

This clone was counted a single time. The chain recombines TRBV27 with TRBJ2-3, with 7 bases fitting TRBD1. CDR3 length: 17 amino acids. CDR1 and CDR2 from the germline V gene are MNHEY and SMNVEV (reference sequence). Trimming at V came to 7 bases and at J to 0 bases, leaving 13 bases not matched to a gene. CDR3 region: CASTPLKGASSTDTQYF. The DNA of the CDR3 is TGTGCCAGCACCCCCCTCAAGGGGGCGTCTAGCACAGATACGCAGTATTTT.

The chain combines TRBV7-8 with TRBJ1-2; no reliable D call. Trimming took off 5 bases at V and 0 bases at J, with 7 bases between the two ends. The CDR3 is 13 amino acids. The germline gives CDR1 SGHVS, CDR2 FQNEAQ. The CDR3 sequence is CASSLTPNYGYTF. CDR3 sequence (DNA): TGTGCCAGCAGCCTGACACCTAACTATGGCTACACCTTC.

CDR3 DNA: TGTGCCAGCAGCTTTACGACGACTAGCGGGGGGGCCTACAATGAGCAGTTCTTC. Translating gives CASSFTTTSGGAYNEQFF. The V call is TRBV11-2, the J call TRBJ2-1, with 14 bases identical to TRBD2. The germline CDR1 and CDR2 sequences are SGHAT and FQNNGV. The CDR3 has 18 amino acids. Unmatched junction bases numbered 6, after V lost 3 bases and J lost 2 bases.

The V gene is TRBV6-5, the J gene TRBJ2-5; 13 nucleotides align to TRBD2. Germline V gene data show CDR1 as MNHEY and CDR2 as SVGAGI. The V segment lost 6 bases and the J segment 6 bases; nucleotides outside the gene matches: 4. The CDR3 totals 14 residues. The CDR3 reads CASRTGTSGKTQYF. The CDR3 bases are TGTGCCAGCAGAACCGGGACTAGCGGGAAGACCCAGTACTTC.